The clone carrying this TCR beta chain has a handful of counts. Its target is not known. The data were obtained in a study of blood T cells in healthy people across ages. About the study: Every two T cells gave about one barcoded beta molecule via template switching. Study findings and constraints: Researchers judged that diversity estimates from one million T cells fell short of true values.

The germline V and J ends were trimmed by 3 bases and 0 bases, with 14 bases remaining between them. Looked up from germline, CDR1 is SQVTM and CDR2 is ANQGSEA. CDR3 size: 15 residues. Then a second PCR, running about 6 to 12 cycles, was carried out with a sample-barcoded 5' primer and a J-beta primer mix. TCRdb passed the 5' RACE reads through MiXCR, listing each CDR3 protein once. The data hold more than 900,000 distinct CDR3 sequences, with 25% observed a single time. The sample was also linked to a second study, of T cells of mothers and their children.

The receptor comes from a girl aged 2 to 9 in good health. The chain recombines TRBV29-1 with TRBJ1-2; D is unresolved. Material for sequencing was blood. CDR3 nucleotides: TGCAGCGTTGATCTGTCGGGCAGTACTAACTATGGCTACACCTTC. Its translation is CSVDLSGSTNYGYTF. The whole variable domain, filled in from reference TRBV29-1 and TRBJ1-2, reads SAVISQKPSRDICQRGTSLTIQCQVDSQVTMMFWYRQQPGQSLTLIATANQGSEATYESGFVIDKFPISRPNLTFSTLTVSNMSPEDSSIYLCSVDLSGSTNYGYTFGSGTRLTVV.